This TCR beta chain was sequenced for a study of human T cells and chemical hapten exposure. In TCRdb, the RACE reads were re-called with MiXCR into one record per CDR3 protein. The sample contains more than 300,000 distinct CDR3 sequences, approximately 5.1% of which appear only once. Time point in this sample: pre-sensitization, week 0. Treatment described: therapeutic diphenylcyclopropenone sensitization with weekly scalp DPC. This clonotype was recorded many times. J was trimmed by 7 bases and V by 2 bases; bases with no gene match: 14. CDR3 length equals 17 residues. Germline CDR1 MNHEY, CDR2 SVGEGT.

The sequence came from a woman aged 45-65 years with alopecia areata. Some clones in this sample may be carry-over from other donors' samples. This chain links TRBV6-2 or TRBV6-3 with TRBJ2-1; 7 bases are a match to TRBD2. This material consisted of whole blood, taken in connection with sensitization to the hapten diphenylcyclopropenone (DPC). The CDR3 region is CASSYRRMSGVRNEQFF. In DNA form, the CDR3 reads TGTGCCAGCAGTTACCGAAGGATGAGCGGGGTTCGGAATGAGCAGTTCTTC.